This T cell receptor (beta chain) comes out of a study of cytomegalovirus exposure and HLA in healthy donors. The PCR employed 60 Vbeta primers together with 13 Jbeta primers. TCRdb's table, derived via immunoSEQ multiplex PCR, lists solely in-frame clones and lacks some. The sample consists of about 230,000 clones, just under 85% of them appearing once. Germline V gives CDR1 MRHNA, CDR2 SNTAGT. After removal of 4 bases from V and 0 bases from J, the junction contained 4 bases not matched to a gene. CDR3 size: 15 residues. The source is a middle-aged woman in good health and CMV-seronegative. The material sequenced was PBMCs. The chain has TRBV6-4 and TRBJ2-5, with TRBD2 matching 8 bases. The DNA for the CDR3 is TGTGCCAGCAGTGCCGAGCGGGGGAACCAAGAGACCCAGTACTTC. Translated: CASSAERGNQETQYF.